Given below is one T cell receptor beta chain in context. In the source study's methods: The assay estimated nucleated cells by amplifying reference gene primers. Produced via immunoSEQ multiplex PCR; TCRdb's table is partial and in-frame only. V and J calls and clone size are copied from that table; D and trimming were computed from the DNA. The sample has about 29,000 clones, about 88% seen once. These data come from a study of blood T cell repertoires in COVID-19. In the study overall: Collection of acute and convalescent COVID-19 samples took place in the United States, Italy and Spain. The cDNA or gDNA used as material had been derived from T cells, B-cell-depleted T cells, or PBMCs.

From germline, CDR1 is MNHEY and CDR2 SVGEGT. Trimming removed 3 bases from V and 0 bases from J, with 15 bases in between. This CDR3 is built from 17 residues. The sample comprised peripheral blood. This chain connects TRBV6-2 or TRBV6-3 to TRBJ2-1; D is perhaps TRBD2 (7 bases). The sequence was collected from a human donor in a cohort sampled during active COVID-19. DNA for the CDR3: TGTGCCAGCAGTTATGGCGCGGGGGCTAGCTCCTACAATGAGCAGTTCTTC. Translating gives CASSYGAGASSYNEQFF.